This T cell receptor beta chain was recorded in a study of shared clonotypes between healthy human individuals. Regarding the study as a whole: Naive subsets generally exceeded memory subsets in estimated richness.

The CDR3 runs 15 residues. Trimming shortened V by 0 bases and J by 4 bases, and 10 bases separated the two germline ends. The germline V gene has CDR1 ENHRY and CDR2 SYGVKD. Genomic DNA belonging to each subset was distributed in equal measure over several immunoSEQ plates. Clones were read by immunoSEQ multiplex PCR, and TCRdb kept only the in-frame ones, dropping some. Found here are approximately 2,300,000 clones, approximately 90% of them singletons; the top ten hold 0.37%. Donors were healthy HIV-negative adults without recently reported acute infections or vaccinations. Concerning this clone: Antigen: not known.

V gene TRBV10-3 combines with J gene TRBJ2-1; D gene ambiguous. Specimen: naive CD4+ T cells from PBMCs. Subset noted: CD45RA+ positively selected. The TCR comes from a man aged 18 to 29 in good health. Some clones in this sample may be carry-over from other donors' samples. CDR3 region: CAISESSPLYNEQFF. The CDR3 region has the DNA TGTGCCATCAGTGAGTCAAGTCCGTTGTACAATGAGCAGTTCTTC.